In its sample, the clone carrying this TCR beta chain was seen a few times. cDNA prepared by RNA extraction and subsequent reverse transcription served as the template for sequencing. Sequencing was performed with immunoSEQ multiplex PCR; in TCRdb, only in-frame clones are kept and a portion is missing. The data contain under 250,000 clones, more than 45% of them singletons. The data were taken from a study of CD8+ T cells in alopecia areata. As to treatment: oral pan-JAK inhibitor, 5-10 mg twice daily. The CDR3 is 11 residues long. Trimming removed 6 bases from V and 6 bases from J, with 10 bases in between. CDR1 and CDR2 from the germline V gene are SQVTM and ANQGSEA.

The starting material was CD4+ T cells sorted from blood, obtained at week 4, from a patient treated with tofacitinib. J is TRBJ2-3 and V is TRBV29-1; possible D gene TRBD2, 6 bases. This clonotype originated in a human donor with alopecia areata. This CDR3 reads CSVPRGDTQYF. CDR3 nucleotide sequence: TGCAGCGTGCCCCGGGGGGATACGCAGTATTTT.